Shown below are 10 T cell receptor beta chains from a single sample sequenced in a study of blood T cell repertoires in COVID-19. Data came from immunoSEQ multiplex PCR; TCRdb stores just in-frame clones and leaves some out. The table records almost 350,000 clones, around 90% of them present only once. The specimen sequenced was peripheral blood. The receptors here all came from a woman aged 60-75 years with COVID-19, enrolled during active disease.

J is TRBJ1-3 and V is TRBV18; D unresolved. The germline CDR1 and CDR2 sequences are KGHSH and LQKENI. The V end lost 2 bases, the J end lost 0 bases, and 14 bases lay between the germline ends. The CDR3 length is 17 residues. CDR3 protein: CASSPTAGILSGNTIYF. The CDR3 DNA sequence: TGTGCCAGCTCACCAACTGCGGGCATTCTCTCTGGAAACACCATATATTTT.

This chain uses TRBV6-5 with TRBJ2-7; no clear D gene. V was shortened by 1 base and J by 6 bases, with 4 bases between the two germline ends. Germline CDR1 reads MNHEY; CDR2 reads SVGAGI. The CDR3 is 11 amino acids. The CDR3 coding sequence is TGTGCCAGCAGTTACTTCAGCGAGCAGTACTTC. It is translated as CASSYFSEQYF.

The chain has TRBV10-3 and TRBJ2-2; 8 bases are shared with TRBD1. Germline assignment: CDR1 ENHRY and CDR2 SYGVKD. The CDR3 spans 13 residues. With V trimmed by 6 bases and J by 7 bases, 4 bases remained unmatched. The CDR3: CAIRGTGGGELFF. CDR3 DNA: TGTGCCATCAGGGGGACAGGAGGCGGGGAGCTGTTTTTT.

This sequence joins TRBV4-2 and TRBJ2-1; 7 nucleotides agree with TRBD1. Unmatched junction bases numbered 13, after V lost 4 bases and J lost 4 bases. This CDR3 is built from 17 residues. Germline V gene sequence: CDR1 LGHNA, CDR2 YNFKEQ. For the CDR3, the DNA is TGTGCCAGCAGCCTGGGGCATGGGGGACAGTCTTACAATGAGCAGTTCTTC. Translated: CASSLGHGGQSYNEQFF.

The rearrangement uses TRBV5-4 and TRBJ2-3, with D tentatively TRBD1 (6 bases). V was cut by 1 base and J by 9 bases, with 15 bases left in between. CDR1 SGHNT and CDR2 YYREEE come from the germline V gene (reference sequence). The length of the CDR3 is 14 residues. CDR3: CASSLNYIQGTQYF. CDR3 in DNA: TGTGCCAGCAGCTTGAATTATATACAGGGAACGCAGTATTTT. Full variable domain (outside the CDR3, taken from reference TRBV5-4 and TRBJ2-3): ETGVTQSPTHLIKTRGQQVTLRCSSQSGHNTVSWYQQALGQGPQFIFQYYREEENGRGNFPPRFSGLQFPNYSSELNVNALELDDSALYLCASSLNYIQGTQYFGPGTRLTVL.

The chain uses TRBV18 and TRBJ1-2; no definite D call. The germline gives CDR1 KGHSH, CDR2 LQKENI. Trimming took off 3 bases at V and 0 bases at J, with 11 bases between the two ends. CDR3 length equals 15 residues. For the CDR3, the DNA is TGTGCCAGCTCACCTACGACACTTGCTAACTATGGCTACACCTTC. It is translated as CASSPTTLANYGYTF. The full variable domain, its missing parts supplied by reference TRBV18 and TRBJ1-2, is NAGVMQNPRHLVRRRGQEARLRCSPMKGHSHVYWYRQLPEEGLKFMVYLQKENIIDESGMPKERFSAEFPKEGPSILRIQQVVRGDSAAYFCASSPTTLANYGYTFGSGTRLTVV.

The V and J genes are TRBV2 and TRBJ1-2; 7 nucleotides align to TRBD1. This CDR3 is 17 amino acids long. Trimming took 1 base from V and 0 from J; bases not matched to a gene: 8. Germline V gene sequence: CDR1 SNHLY, CDR2 FYNNEI. CDR3 loop: CASSEGTGILSNYGYTF. The CDR3 nucleotides read TGTGCCAGCAGTGAAGGGACAGGCATCCTTTCTAACTATGGCTACACCTTC.

The chain joins TRBV6-5 to TRBJ1-4; 8 nucleotides match TRBD1. J gave up 7 bases and V 5 bases, and 9 bases lay outside the gene matches. This CDR3 is 15 amino acids long. Germline V gene sequence: CDR1 MNHEY, CDR2 SVGAGI. In nucleotides, the CDR3 is TGTGCCAGCAGTCCGGACAGGGTAGGGGGTGAAAAACTGTTTTTT. Its translation: CASSPDRVGGEKLFF.

J is TRBJ2-2 and V is TRBV19, with TRBD2 as a possible D gene (6 bases). This CDR3 region has 14 residues. Germline V gives CDR1 LNHDA, CDR2 SQIVND (reference sequence). V was pared by 4 bases and J by 6 bases, with 12 bases between. The CDR3 loop reads CASSTLGGSGELFF. In nucleotides, the CDR3 is TGTGCCAGTAGTACCCTCGGAGGGTCCGGGGAGCTGTTTTTT.

The chain links TRBV7-2 to TRBJ1-6; the match to TRBD1 covers 7 bases. CDR3 length: 16 amino acids. Unmatched junction bases numbered 6, after V lost 3 bases and J lost 4 bases. Germline V lookup: CDR1 SGHTA, CDR2 FQGNSA. The CDR3 loop is CASSLTGRPYNSPLHF. CDR3 coding DNA: TGTGCCAGCAGCTTGACAGGGCGCCCGTATAATTCACCCCTCCACTTT.